A selection of T cell receptor beta chains follows, all from one sample in a study of blood T cell repertoires in COVID-19. Sequencing was performed with immunoSEQ multiplex PCR; in TCRdb, only in-frame clones are kept and a portion is missing. The sample carries around 220,000 clones, 80% recorded once. Specimen: PBMCs or T cells enriched from blood (not recorded which). The origin of the receptors is a woman aged 35 to 49 with acute COVID-19. Each CDR3 is given with its conserved first and last residue. Each record gives: CDR3 DNA, CDR3 protein, V gene, J gene, D gene, clone size. D genes are given only for firm matches. The size entry is marked missing in some rows and otherwise reads once, few, many or a size class.

CDR3 DNA: TGCGCCAGCAGCTTGGATCCCAAAGTAGCCGAGCAGTACTTC
CDR3 protein: CASSLDPKVAEQYF
V gene: TRBV5-1
J gene: TRBJ2-7
D gene: -
clone size: many

CDR3 DNA: TGTGCCAGTAGTCCAAGACTGGCGGGGCACTACAATGAGCAGTTCTTC
CDR3 protein: CASSPRLAGHYNEQFF
V gene: TRBV19
J gene: TRBJ2-1
D gene: -
clone size: -

CDR3 DNA: TGTGCCAGCAGCGTCCGGACAGGAAACTATGGCTACACCTTC
CDR3 protein: CASSVRTGNYGYTF
V gene: TRBV9
J gene: TRBJ1-2
D gene: TRBD1
clone size: -

CDR3 DNA: TGTGCCAGCAGTTTAAGGACTAGCGGGAGGACCTACGAGCAGTACTTC
CDR3 protein: CASSLRTSGRTYEQYF
V gene: TRBV28
J gene: TRBJ2-7
D gene: TRBD2
clone size: -

CDR3 DNA: TGTGCCAGCACCTGGACAGGGGTAGTGGAGACCCAGTACTTC
CDR3 protein: CASTWTGVVETQYF
V gene: TRBV5-4
J gene: TRBJ2-5
D gene: TRBD1
clone size: -

CDR3 DNA: TGTGCCAGCAGTTTATCTAGGGGAACTGAAGCTTTCTTT
CDR3 protein: CASSLSRGTEAFF
V gene: TRBV27
J gene: TRBJ1-1
D gene: -
clone size: few

CDR3 DNA: TGTGCTAGCAGCCCGCGGACTAGCGGGAGGGTGGTGGGCACAGATACGCAGTATTTT
CDR3 protein: CASSPRTSGRVVGTDTQYF
V gene: TRBV7-7
J gene: TRBJ2-3
D gene: TRBD2
clone size: -

CDR3 DNA: TGTGCCAGCTCACCCTCGACAGGGCCGAACACTGAAGCTTTCTTT
CDR3 protein: CASSPSTGPNTEAFF
V gene: TRBV18
J gene: TRBJ1-1
D gene: TRBD1
clone size: -

CDR3 DNA: TGCAGCGTTGTAGGGGGACGTGATGGCTACACCTTC
CDR3 protein: CSVVGGRDGYTF
V gene: TRBV29-1
J gene: TRBJ1-2
D gene: -
clone size: -

CDR3 DNA: TGTGCCAGCAGGGAGACCGGGGAGCTGTTTTTT
CDR3 protein: CASRETGELFF
V gene: TRBV7-6
J gene: TRBJ2-2
D gene: -
clone size: once

CDR3 DNA: TGTGCCAGCAGTTACGAGGGCTATAATTCACCCCTCCACTTT
CDR3 protein: CASSYEGYNSPLHF
V gene: TRBV6-5
J gene: TRBJ1-6
D gene: -
clone size: -

CDR3 DNA: TGCAGTGCTAGTATGGTAGCGGGGGATCTAGTCTCCTACAATGAGCAGTTCTTC
CDR3 protein: CSASMVAGDLVSYNEQFF
V gene: TRBV20-1
J gene: TRBJ2-1
D gene: TRBD2
clone size: -

CDR3 DNA: TGTGCCAGCAGCGTAGGGTCTAGCGGGTACACAGATACGCAGTATTTT
CDR3 protein: CASSVGSSGYTDTQYF
V gene: TRBV9
J gene: TRBJ2-3
D gene: TRBD2
clone size: -

CDR3 DNA: TGTGCCAGCAGCTTAGGTGGACTAGCGGACAATGAGCAGTTCTTC
CDR3 protein: CASSLGGLADNEQFF
V gene: TRBV7-9
J gene: TRBJ2-1
D gene: TRBD2
clone size: once

CDR3 DNA: TGCAGCGTTGAAAGCCCAGGGGAGAGGGGCTACACCTTC
CDR3 protein: CSVESPGERGYTF
V gene: TRBV29-1
J gene: TRBJ1-2
D gene: -
clone size: few

CDR3 DNA: TGTGCCAGCAGCTCTAGCTTCCCAAGAGAGACCCAGTACTTC
CDR3 protein: CASSSSFPRETQYF
V gene: TRBV3-1/TRBV3-2
J gene: TRBJ2-5
D gene: -
clone size: -

CDR3 DNA: TGTGCCAGCAGTCTTGGTAGTGGTCGGTACTATGGCTACACCTTC
CDR3 protein: CASSLGSGRYYGYTF
V gene: TRBV11-2
J gene: TRBJ1-2
D gene: -
clone size: -

CDR3 DNA: TGCGCCAGCAGCTTGTTTGGCGGGGGGGCCGACACAGATACGCAGTATTTT
CDR3 protein: CASSLFGGGADTDTQYF
V gene: TRBV5-1
J gene: TRBJ2-3
D gene: TRBD2
clone size: -

CDR3 DNA: TGTGCCAGCAGTGGGACAGGGATTCGCAATCAGCCCCAGCATTTT
CDR3 protein: CASSGTGIRNQPQHF
V gene: TRBV6-4
J gene: TRBJ1-5
D gene: TRBD1
clone size: -

CDR3 DNA: TGTGCCAGCAGCTTGAACGGGAGGGCCGGGGAGACCCAGTACTTC
CDR3 protein: CASSLNGRAGETQYF
V gene: TRBV7-6
J gene: TRBJ2-5
D gene: TRBD2
clone size: -

CDR3 DNA: TGTGCCAGCAGTGTCGGGACAGGGATGAACACTGAAGCTTTCTTT
CDR3 protein: CASSVGTGMNTEAFF
V gene: TRBV27
J gene: TRBJ1-1
D gene: TRBD1
clone size: -

CDR3 DNA: TGTGCCAGCAGTTTGGGACAGGGGAGGCAAGAGACCCAGTACTTC
CDR3 protein: CASSLGQGRQETQYF
V gene: TRBV6-5
J gene: TRBJ2-5
D gene: TRBD1
clone size: -

CDR3 DNA: TGTGCCAGCAGCTTAGGGGACAGGGACGGGGCTGAAGCTTTCTTT
CDR3 protein: CASSLGDRDGAEAFF
V gene: TRBV7-9
J gene: TRBJ1-1
D gene: TRBD1
clone size: once

CDR3 DNA: TGTGCCAGCAGTGAAGGGACAGGGGGGCGCCAAGAGACCCAGTACTTC
CDR3 protein: CASSEGTGGRQETQYF
V gene: TRBV2
J gene: TRBJ2-5
D gene: TRBD1
clone size: -

CDR3 DNA: TGTGCCAGTAGTCGTAGGGGCGCGGGGGATGAAAAACTGTTTTTT
CDR3 protein: CASSRRGAGDEKLFF
V gene: TRBV19
J gene: TRBJ1-4
D gene: -
clone size: -

CDR3 DNA: TGTGCCAGCAGTGTGGCGGGTTCCTACAATGAGCAGTTCTTC
CDR3 protein: CASSVAGSYNEQFF
V gene: TRBV2
J gene: TRBJ2-1
D gene: -
clone size: -